The 7 T cell receptor beta chains presented below share a single source sample, sequenced in a study of T cell repertoires in cytomegalovirus infection. TCRdb analysed the reads with MiXCR anew, one entry per CDR3 protein. The sample has some 500,000 distinct CDR3 sequences, about 33% seen once. These receptors have no known antigen. The specimen was cultured PBMCs, collected from culture after CMV antigen stimulation. The origin of the receptors is a human donor in good health (CMV status not recorded). Some clones in this sample may be carry-over from other donors' samples.

The rearrangement uses TRBV5-1 and TRBJ2-3; 13 positions agree with TRBD2. The length of the CDR3 is 16 residues. With 4 bases clipped from V and 2 bases from J, the junction kept 4 bases outside the gene matches. The germline V gene encodes CDR1 SGHRS and CDR2 YFSETQ. The CDR3 DNA reads TGCGCCAGCAGCCTGGGACTAGCGGGGATCACAGATACGCAGTATTTT. Translated: CASSLGLAGITDTQYF.

This clonotype has a handful of counts. V is TRBV7-8 and J is TRBJ2-7, with D possibly TRBD2 on 5 matching bases. Between the trimmed V and J ends, which lost 5 bases and 3 bases, there was a span of 11 bases. The CDR3 contains 13 residues. CDR1 and CDR2 (germline): SGHVS, FQNEAQ. The CDR3 DNA reads as TGTGCCAGCAGCCACGGACTGGGCTACGAGCAGTACGTC. This codes for CASSHGLGYEQYV.

The chain has TRBV7-2 and TRBJ1-1, with D perhaps TRBD1 (6 bases). Trimming removed 4 bases at V and 3 bases at J, with 15 bases between. This CDR3 contains 15 residues. In germline, CDR1 is SGHTA, CDR2 FQGNSA. CDR3: CASSSVAGAHTEAFF. The CDR3 nucleotides are TGTGCCAGCAGCTCCGTCGCGGGGGCTCACACTGAAGCTTTCTTT.

V and J are TRBV5-1 and TRBJ2-1; 14 nucleotides agree with TRBD2. From germline, CDR1 is SGHRS and CDR2 YFSETQ. CDR3 length: 15 amino acids. Germline trimming cut 4 bases from V and 14 bases from J; bases unmatched to any gene: 11. This CDR3 reads CASSLDPGLAGAKFF. The CDR3 nucleotides are TGCGCCAGCAGCCTGGATCCGGGACTAGCGGGAGCAAAGTTCTTC.

At least ten counts were recorded for this clonotype. V usage is TRBV20-1 and J usage is TRBJ2-1; D not certain. The CDR3 is 14 residues long. Trimming cost V 1 base and J 7 bases, with 14 bases left between them. Germline CDR1 and CDR2: DFQATT and SNEGSKA (reference sequence). The CDR3: CSARARRATNEQFF. For the CDR3, the DNA is TGCAGTGCTAGAGCGAGACGAGCAACAAATGAGCAGTTCTTC.

This clonotype was picked up a small number of times. V is TRBV7-9 and J is TRBJ2-7; TRBD2 agrees at 7 bases. CDR1 is SEHNR and CDR2 is FQNEAQ in the germline V gene (reference sequence). This CDR3 spans 15 amino acids. Trimming cost V 1 base and J 3 bases; bases outside gene matches: 6. This chain's CDR3 is CASSLVGAGVYEQYF. The DNA of the CDR3 is TGTGCCAGCAGCTTAGTAGGTGCGGGGGTCTACGAGCAGTACTTC.

This clonotype turned up a few times. The V call is TRBV4-1, the J call TRBJ1-3; D not certain. This CDR3 comprises 11 residues. In germline, CDR1 is MGHRA, CDR2 YSYEKL. V lost 3 bases to trimming and J lost 4 bases, with 1 base between them. The CDR3 protein is CASSQGNTIYF. CDR3 coding DNA: TGCGCCAGCAGCCAGGGAAACACCATATATTTT.